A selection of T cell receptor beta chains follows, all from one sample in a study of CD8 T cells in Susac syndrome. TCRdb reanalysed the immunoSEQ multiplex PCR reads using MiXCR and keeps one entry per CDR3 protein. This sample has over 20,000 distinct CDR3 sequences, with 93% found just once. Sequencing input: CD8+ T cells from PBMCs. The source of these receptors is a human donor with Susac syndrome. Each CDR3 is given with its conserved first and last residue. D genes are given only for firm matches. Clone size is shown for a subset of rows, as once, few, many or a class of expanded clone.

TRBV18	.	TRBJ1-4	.	TGTGCCAGCTCACCGCAGGGGTTCGAGGAAAAACTGTTTTTT	CASSPQGFEEKLFF
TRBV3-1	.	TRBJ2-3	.	TGTGCCAGCAGCCCTCAGGCCGGGTGGGGCCCGTATTTT	CASSPQAGWGPYF
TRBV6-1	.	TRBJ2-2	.	TGTGCCAGCAGTGAAGGTCTTGCCACCGGGGAGCTGTTTTTT	CASSEGLATGELFF
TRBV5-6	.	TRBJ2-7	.	TGTGCCAGCACCTCCTTCGGGGCGGAGGAGCAGTACTTC	CASTSFGAEEQYF
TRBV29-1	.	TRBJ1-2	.	TGCAGCGTCAAGGCCCCAGACTATGGCTACACCTTC	CSVKAPDYGYTF
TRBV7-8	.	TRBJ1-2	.	TGTGCCAGCAGCTTAGATATCGGGCCGGGATATGGCTACACCTTC	CASSLDIGPGYGYTF
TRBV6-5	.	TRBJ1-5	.	TGTGCCAGCAGTTACTCGGAGGGGAGTCAGCCCCAGCATTTT	CASSYSEGSQPQHF
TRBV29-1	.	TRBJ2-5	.	TGCAGCGTTGACAACAGGCAGGGGCAAGAGACCCAGTACTTC	CSVDNRQGQETQYF
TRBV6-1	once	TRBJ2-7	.	TGTGCCAGCAGCGAAGGCCCCGACGGGCAGGGAGCCTACGAGCAGTACTTC	CASSEGPDGQGAYEQYF
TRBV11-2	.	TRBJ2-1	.	TGTGCCAGCAGCTTTTACGAGCAGTTCTTC	CASSFYEQFF
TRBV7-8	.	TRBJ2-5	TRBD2	TGTGCCAGCAGCTTAGTCGGGGGGGCTGCCATGGGGGAGACCCAGTACTTC	CASSLVGGAAMGETQYF
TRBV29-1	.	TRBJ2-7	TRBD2	TGCAGCGCCAGACTAGCGGGGCACTCCTACGAGCAGTACTTC	CSARLAGHSYEQYF
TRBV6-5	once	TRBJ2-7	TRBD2	TGTGCCAGCAGTTACTCGGGACTAGCGGGGAGGAACGAGCAGTACTTC	CASSYSGLAGRNEQYF
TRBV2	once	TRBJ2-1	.	TGTGCCAGCAGTGAGAGGGGGGGCCCCTCCTACAATGAGCAGTTCTTC	CASSERGGPSYNEQFF
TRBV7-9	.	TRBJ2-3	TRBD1	TGTGCCAGCAGCCATAACTACAGGGGTGGAACAGATACGCAGTATTTT	CASSHNYRGGTDTQYF
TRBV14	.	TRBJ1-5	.	TGTGCCAGCAGCCACCCAAATCAGCCCCAGCATTTT	CASSHPNQPQHF
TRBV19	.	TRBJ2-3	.	TGTGCCAGTAGTATAGTGGCCAGCGGCGGCACAGATACGCAGTATTTT	CASSIVASGGTDTQYF
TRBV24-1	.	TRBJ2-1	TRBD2	TGTGCCACCAGTCCGGGGGGGCTTTACAATGAGCAGTTCTTC	CATSPGGLYNEQFF
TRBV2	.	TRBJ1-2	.	TGTGCCAGCATTAGAGTGAGTCGGGGGGCGTATGGCTACACCTTC	CASIRVSRGAYGYTF
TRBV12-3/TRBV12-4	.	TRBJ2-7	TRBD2	TGTGCCACGGCCGGGGGGGTACTCTACGAGCAGTACTTC	CATAGGVLYEQYF
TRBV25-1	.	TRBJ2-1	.	TGTGCCAGCAGTGAATCAGTCTACCGCCTTACCTCCTACAATGAGCAGTTCTTC	CASSESVYRLTSYNEQFF
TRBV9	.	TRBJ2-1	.	TGTGCCAGCAGCGAGAGGGAAAGTGTGGGCAATGAGCAGTTCTTC	CASSERESVGNEQFF
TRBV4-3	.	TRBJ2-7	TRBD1	TGCGCCAGCAGCCAAGATTCGGGACAGTCCTACGAGCAGTACTTC	CASSQDSGQSYEQYF
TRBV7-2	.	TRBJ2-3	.	TGTGCCAGCAGCTGGACAGATATAGCAGATACGCAGTATTTT	CASSWTDIADTQYF
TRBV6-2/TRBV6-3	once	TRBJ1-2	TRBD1	TGTGCCAGCAGTTCATCTAGCGGGACAGGGGTGTCCTATGGCTACACCTTC	CASSSSSGTGVSYGYTF
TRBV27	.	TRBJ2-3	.	TGTGCCAGCAGTTTATCCCCACCCTTCTGGGAGGAGTATTTT	CASSLSPPFWEEYF
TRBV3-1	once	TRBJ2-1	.	TGTGCCAGCAGCCAGGACTTTGAGGAGTTACAGTTCTTC	CASSQDFEELQFF
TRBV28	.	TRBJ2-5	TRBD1	TGTGCCAGCAGTCCACAGGGGGTAGAGGGGACCCAGTACTTC	CASSPQGVEGTQYF
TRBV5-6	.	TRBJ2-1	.	TGTGCCAGCAGAAGGACAGCCAATGAGCAGTTCTTC	CASRRTANEQFF
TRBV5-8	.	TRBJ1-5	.	TGTGCCAGCAGCCATAAGCGATCAGGGAGAGGCAATCAGCCCCAGCATTTT	CASSHKRSGRGNQPQHF
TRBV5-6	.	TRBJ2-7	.	TGTGCCAGCAGCTTCCCAGACCAGGTCAACGAGCAGTACTTC	CASSFPDQVNEQYF
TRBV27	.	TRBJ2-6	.	TGTGCCAGCAGTTATACCAGCTCTGGGGCCAACGTCCTGACTTTC	CASSYTSSGANVLTF
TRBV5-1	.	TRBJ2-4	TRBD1	TGCGCCAGCAGCTCTCCCCGGGACAGGGGGCTGGCGTTGTCCAAAAACATTCAGTACTTC	CASSSPRDRGLALSKNIQYF
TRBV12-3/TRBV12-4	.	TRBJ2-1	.	TGTGCCAGCAGTTCCCCAGCTTCTGGGGAGCAGTTCTTC	CASSSPASGEQFF
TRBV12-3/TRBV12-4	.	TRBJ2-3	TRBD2	TGTGCCAGCAGTCCCGGGACTAGCGACACAGATACGCAGTATTTT	CASSPGTSDTDTQYF
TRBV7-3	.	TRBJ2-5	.	TGTGCCAGCAGCTTAGGGTTTTCTGTCGCGGGGAGAGAAGAGACCCAGTACTTC	CASSLGFSVAGREETQYF
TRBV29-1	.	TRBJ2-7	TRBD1	TGCAGCGTTGAAGGGACCGGGACAGGGGGGAACGAGCAGTACTTC	CSVEGTGTGGNEQYF
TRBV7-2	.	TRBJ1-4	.	TGTGCCAGCAGCTTAGTTGCCAGAAATGAAAAACTGTTTTTT	CASSLVARNEKLFF
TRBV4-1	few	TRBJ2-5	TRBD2	TGCGCCAGCAGCCAAGATCTGGGGACTAGGGGGTACCAAGAGACCCAGTACTTC	CASSQDLGTRGYQETQYF
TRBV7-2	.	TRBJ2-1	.	TGTGCCAGCAGCTTAGCAACGCCGGGCGAACAGGACCATCGGAGCTCCTACAATGAGCAGTTCTTC	CASSLATPGEQDHRSSYNEQFF
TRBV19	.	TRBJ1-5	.	TGTGCCAGTAGTATAGGTGTGGGGGGCAATCAGCCCCAGCATTTT	CASSIGVGGNQPQHF
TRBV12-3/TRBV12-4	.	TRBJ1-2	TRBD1	TGTGCCAGCAGTGTGACCGGGACAGGGGGCTATGGCTACACCTTC	CASSVTGTGGYGYTF
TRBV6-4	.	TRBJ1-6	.	TGTGCCAGCAGTGACGACAGTTATTCACCCCTCCACTTT	CASSDDSYSPLHF
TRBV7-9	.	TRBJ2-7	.	TGTGCCAGCAGCTTAGCAGGACACCGATACGAGCAGTACTTC	CASSLAGHRYEQYF
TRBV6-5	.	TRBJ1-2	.	TGTGCCAGCAGTTACTCGACACCGGGGGTCGACTATGGCTACACCTTC	CASSYSTPGVDYGYTF
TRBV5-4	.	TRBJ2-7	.	TGTGCCAGCAGCCGGGACGCCGGTTGGCAGCAGTACTTC	CASSRDAGWQQYF
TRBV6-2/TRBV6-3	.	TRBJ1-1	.	TGTGCCAGCAGCTACGGGACGACCACTGAAGCTTTCTTT	CASSYGTTTEAFF
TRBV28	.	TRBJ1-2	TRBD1	TGTGCCAGCAGTTTGCAGGGACAGGGGCATTCCAATGGCTACACCTTC	CASSLQGQGHSNGYTF
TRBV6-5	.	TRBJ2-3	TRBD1	TGTGCCAGCAGTTACTACGAACCCGATAGGACAGGGGGCGTTTCCACAGATACGCAGTATTTT	CASSYYEPDRTGGVSTDTQYF
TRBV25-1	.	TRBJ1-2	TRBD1	TGTGCCACCAAGCCCGACAGGGGCGACTATGGCTACACCTTC	CATKPDRGDYGYTF
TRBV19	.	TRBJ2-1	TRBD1	TGTGCCAGTAGTGGGGGCGGGACAGGGTCTGGTGAGCAGTTCTTC	CASSGGGTGSGEQFF
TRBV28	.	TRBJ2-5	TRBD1	TGTGCCAGCAGTGGACAGGGGGTCAGCGAGACCCAGTACTTC	CASSGQGVSETQYF
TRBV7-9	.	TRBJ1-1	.	TGTGCCCCCTCGGGCGATCCCCTTAACACTGAAGCTTTCTTT	CAPSGDPLNTEAFF
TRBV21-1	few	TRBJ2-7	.	TGTGCCAGCAGCTGCCCACGAGGCGTGATATCAGAGCAGTACTTC	CASSCPRGVISEQYF
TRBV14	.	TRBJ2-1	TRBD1	TGTGCCAGCAGCTCTTTGGACAGGGAGCACAATGAGCAGTTCTTC	CASSSLDREHNEQFF
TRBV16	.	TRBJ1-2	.	TGTGCCAGCAGCCAATCGGCTACCGCCTTGAACTATGGCTACACCTTC	CASSQSATALNYGYTF
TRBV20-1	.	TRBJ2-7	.	TGCAGTGCACCGGGAACACAATACTTC	CSAPGTQYF